The 5 T cell receptor beta chains given below trace back to one sample, sequenced in a study of OX40 agonist ivuxolimab in advanced cancers. Repertoires were generated with immunoSEQ multiplex PCR, while TCRdb's copy carries only in-frame clones and drops some. The table includes fewer than 30,000 clones, roughly 80% detected once. Source: CD4+ or CD8+ T cells sorted from blood, taken in a trial of the OX40 agonist ivuxolimab. These receptors originate from an adult with an advanced solid tumor such as melanoma, head and neck, liver or kidney cancer.

V is TRBV12-5 and J is TRBJ2-5, with TRBD2 as a possible D gene (7 bases). Trimming removed 5 bases from V and 3 bases from J, with 16 bases in between. This CDR3 spans 15 amino acids. Germline loops: CDR1 LGHNT, CDR2 FRNRAP. CDR3 sequence reads: CASGPPGGGKETQYF. The CDR3 region has the DNA TGTGCTAGTGGTCCTCCCGGCGGGGGCAAAGAGACCCAGTACTTC.

This clone was detected only once. V is TRBV9 and J is TRBJ2-1; D might be TRBD2 (6 bases). The V gene lost 0 bases and the J gene lost 0 bases, with 10 bases spanning the gap. The germline CDR1 and CDR2 sequences are SGDLS and YYNGEE. The CDR3 sequence is 16 residues long. The CDR3 coding sequence is TGTGCCAGCAGCGTAGTACACGGGAGCTCCTACAATGAGCAGTTCTTC. Amino acid sequence: CASSVVHGSSYNEQFF. Filled out from reference TRBV9 and TRBJ2-1, the complete variable domain reads DSGVTQTPKHLITATGQRVTLRCSPRSGDLSVYWYQQSLDQGLQFLIQYYNGEERAKGNILERFSAQQFPDLHSELNLSSLELGDSALYFCASSVVHGSSYNEQFFGPGTRLTVL.

The gene calls are TRBV5-1 and TRBJ2-7; 7 nucleotides match TRBD2. Germline V CDR1 and CDR2: SGHRS, YFSETQ. CDR3 size: 14 residues. Losses at the gene ends were 4 bases for V and 0 bases for J; bases not matched to a gene: 4. CDR3 amino acids: CASSPGTNSYEQYF. Written as DNA, the CDR3 is TGCGCCAGCAGCCCCGGGACTAACTCCTACGAGCAGTACTTC.

This sequence joins TRBV13 and TRBJ2-1; D uncertain. This CDR3 has 16 amino acids. Germline V gives CDR1 PRHDT, CDR2 FYEKMQ (reference sequence). The V gene lost 3 bases and the J gene lost 3 bases, with 15 bases spanning the gap. The CDR3 region has the DNA TGTGCCAGCAGCTTGGTCCAGGAAGGGTTCTACAATGAGCAGTTCTTC. The encoded protein is CASSLVQEGFYNEQFF.

This clone has only one observation. The rearrangement joins TRBV21-1 to TRBJ1-2. TRBV21-1 is tagged as a pseudogene. The CDR3 is made up of 19 amino acids. CDR3 DNA: TGTGCCAGCAGCAAAGGGCGGGGGACAAGGGAGAGAATAAACTATGGCTACACCTTC. Amino acids: CASSKGRGTRERINYGYTF.